This T cell receptor (beta chain) was observed in a study of immune heterogeneity within non-small cell lung tumors. V dropped 7 bases and J dropped 1 base, with 10 bases sitting between them. This CDR3 region has 13 residues. In germline, CDR1 is LNHDA, CDR2 SQIVND (reference sequence). This clonotype is categorized as medium-sized. Antigen: not known. For the TCR beta CDR3, multiplex PCR with 32 V and 13 J primers performed the amplification. TCRdb called the multiplex PCR reads again in MiXCR, with one record for every CDR3 protein. This table has 4,000 to 5,000 distinct CDR3 sequences, around a third appearing once. Overall study results and limits: The repertoire of each individual patient held high-frequency T-cell receptor beta clonotypes that were largely distinct from those of other patients. Identical dominant CDR3 beta clonotypes recurred across tumor sites within a patient, alongside site-unique high-frequency clones. A moderate but significant correlation was found, linking local T-cell clonality with local tumor mutational burden (R about 0.31).

Template material for each sample was about 0.55 ug of bulk tumor genomic DNA. From each primary tumor, several far-apart biopsies were obtained during surgery. Patients went through curative surgery, and their non-small cell lung cancer was untreated and newly diagnosed. The chain uses TRBV19 and TRBJ1-1; D is perhaps TRBD1 (6 bases). Sequenced sample: lung tumor tissue. This receptor was obtained from a woman aged 50 to 65 with non-small cell lung cancer. As DNA, the CDR3 is TGTGCCAGTACCCTGACAGGGAACACTGAAGCTTTCTTT. As protein: CASTLTGNTEAFF.